This T cell receptor beta chain was sequenced for a study of blood T cells in healthy people across ages. In the study overall: About one barcoded TCR beta cDNA was captured per two T cells.

The second PCR ran roughly 7 to 12 cycles with a sample-barcoded 5' primer and J-beta primers. Each cDNA molecule carried a tag from a template-switch adaptor that contained 12 random nucleotides. TCRdb ran MiXCR on the 5' RACE reads and lists one entry per CDR3 protein. The sample consists of around 990,000 distinct CDR3 sequences, under 40% of them appearing once. Findings and caveats of the study: It was held that diversity estimates obtained from one million T cells represented underestimates. Bulk PBMC profiling left naive and antigen-experienced comparisons inconclusive.

The V end was cut by 1 base, the J end by 1 base, with 10 bases between. CDR3 length equals 16 residues. As regards this clonotype: Its specificity is not known.

The gene calls are TRBV12-3 or TRBV12-4 and TRBJ2-2; D is possibly TRBD1 (6 bases). Sequencing input: blood. The source is a man younger than 35 in good health. This chain's CDR3 is CASSLVAGENTGELFF. In DNA, the CDR3 is TGTGCCAGCAGTTTAGTTGCAGGGGAGAACACCGGGGAGCTGTTTTTT.